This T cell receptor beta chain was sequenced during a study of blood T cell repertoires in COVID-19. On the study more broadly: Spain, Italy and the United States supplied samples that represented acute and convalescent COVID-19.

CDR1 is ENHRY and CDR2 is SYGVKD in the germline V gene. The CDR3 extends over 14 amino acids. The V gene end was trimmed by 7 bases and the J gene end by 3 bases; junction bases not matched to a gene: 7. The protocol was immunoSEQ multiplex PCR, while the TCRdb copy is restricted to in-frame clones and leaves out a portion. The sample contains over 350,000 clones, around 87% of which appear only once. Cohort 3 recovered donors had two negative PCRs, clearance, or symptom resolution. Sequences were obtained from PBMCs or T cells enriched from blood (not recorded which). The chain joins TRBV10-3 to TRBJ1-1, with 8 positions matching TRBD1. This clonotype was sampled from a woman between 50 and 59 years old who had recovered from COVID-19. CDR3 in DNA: TGTGCCATCACCAAAGGACAGGGTGACACTGAAGCTTTCTTT. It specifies CAITKGQGDTEAFF.